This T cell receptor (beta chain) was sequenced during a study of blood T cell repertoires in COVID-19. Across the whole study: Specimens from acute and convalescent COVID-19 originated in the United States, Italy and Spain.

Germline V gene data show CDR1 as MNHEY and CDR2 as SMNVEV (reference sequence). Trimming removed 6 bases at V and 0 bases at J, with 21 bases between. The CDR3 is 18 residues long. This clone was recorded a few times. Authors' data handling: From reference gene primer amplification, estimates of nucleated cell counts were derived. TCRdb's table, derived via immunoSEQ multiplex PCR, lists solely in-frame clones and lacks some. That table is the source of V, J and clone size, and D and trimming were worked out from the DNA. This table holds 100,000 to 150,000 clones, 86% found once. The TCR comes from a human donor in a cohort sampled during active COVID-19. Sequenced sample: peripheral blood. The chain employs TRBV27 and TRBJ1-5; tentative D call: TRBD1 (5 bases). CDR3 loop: CASRARTVGLYSNQPQHF. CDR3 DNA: TGTGCCAGCAGGGCGAGGACCGTGGGGCTATATAGCAATCAGCCCCAGCATTTT.